The 21 T cell receptor beta chains below all came from one sample that was sequenced in a study of siplizumab effects on memory and regulatory T cells. Sequencing used immunoSEQ multiplex PCR; TCRdb keeps in-frame clones, though not all of them. The sample lists some 100,000 clones, about 91% occurring once. Source material: CD4+ T cells sorted from blood. These receptors all stem from a human donor in good health. Some clones in this sample may be carry-over from other donors' samples.

The chain carries TRBV19 and TRBJ2-2; possible D gene TRBD2, 6 bases. Germline V gives CDR1 LNHDA, CDR2 SQIVND (reference sequence). V was trimmed by 2 bases and J by 5 bases, leaving 12 bases between them. This CDR3 is built from 15 residues. The DNA for the CDR3 is TGTGCCAGTAGTATAAAGGGAGGAGGGACCGGGGAGCTGTTTTTT. This sequence encodes CASSIKGGGTGELFF.

This clone was recorded only once. The gene calls are TRBV6-1 and TRBJ1-2; 7 nucleotides match TRBD1. Germline trimming cut 2 bases from V and 2 bases from J; bases unmatched to any gene: 14. Per germline, CDR1 MNHNS and CDR2 SASEGT. This CDR3 comprises 18 residues. The CDR3 DNA follows: TGTGCCAGCAGTGAAAGGGGGGGGACAGCTACCTTCAACTATGGCTACACCTTC. Its protein is CASSERGGTATFNYGYTF.

The CDR3 DNA is TGTGCCAGCAGCCCTAGCGGGAGTCGCCAAGAGACCCAGTACTTC. It yields the protein CASSPSGSRQETQYF. This chain connects TRBV7-3 to TRBJ2-5, with TRBD2 identical over 10 bases. The CDR3 extends over 15 amino acids. CDR1 SGHTA and CDR2 FQGTGA come from the germline V gene. V lost 5 bases, J lost 1 base, and 4 bases stayed unmatched. The whole variable domain, filled in from reference TRBV7-3 and TRBJ2-5, reads GAGVSQTPSNKVTEKGKYVELRCDPISGHTALYWYRQSLGQGPEFLIYFQGTGAADDSGLPNDRFFAVRPEGSVSTLKIQRTERGDSAVYLCASSPSGSRQETQYFGPGTRLLVL.

The chain uses TRBV5-1 and TRBJ2-1; TRBD1 agrees at 9 bases. CDR1 and CDR2 (germline): SGHRS, YFSETQ. The CDR3 extends over 17 amino acids. V gave up 4 bases and J gave up 6 bases; unmatched junction bases: 14. The CDR3 DNA follows: TGCGCCAGCAGCCAGATTCGTACAGGGGGCGCGGGCAATGAGCAGTTCTTC. This encodes CASSQIRTGGAGNEQFF.

The genes are TRBV29-1 and TRBJ2-7; 14 nucleotides agree with TRBD2. J was trimmed by 5 bases and V by 6 bases; bases with no gene match: 6. Germline V gene lookup returns CDR1 SQVTM and CDR2 ANQGSEA. The CDR3 extends over 14 amino acids. The CDR3 DNA reads TGCAGCGTGACGGGGGGACTAGCGGGAGACGAGCAGTACTTC. Translation: CSVTGGLAGDEQYF.

This clone was observed once. The CDR3: CASTWGKETQYF. CDR3 in DNA: TGTGCCAGCACATGGGGGAAGGAGACCCAGTACTTC. The chain recombines TRBV28 with TRBJ2-5; possibly TRBD1 or TRBD2 for D (5 bases each). CDR1 and CDR2 from the germline V gene are MDHEN and SYDVKM. The CDR3 runs 12 residues. V dropped 7 bases and J dropped 5 bases, with 11 bases sitting between them.

The V call is TRBV28, the J call TRBJ2-1; no clear D. Between the trimmed V and J ends, which lost 6 bases and 0 bases, there was a span of 15 bases. The germline gives CDR1 MDHEN, CDR2 SYDVKM. The CDR3 length is 16 residues. The CDR3 here is CASSTLVFASYNEQFF. The DNA for the CDR3 is TGTGCCAGCAGCACCCTTGTTTTTGCCTCCTACAATGAGCAGTTCTTC. Using reference TRBV28 and TRBJ2-1 for the parts outside the CDR3, the full variable domain is DVKVTQSSRYLVKRTGEKVFLECVQDMDHENMFWYRQDPGLGLRLIYFSYDVKMKEKGDIPEGYSVSREKKERFSLILESASTNQTSMYLCASSTLVFASYNEQFFGPGTRLTVL.

This clone was seen a single time. The chain combines TRBV19 with TRBJ1-5; D is unresolved. CDR3 size: 15 residues. CDR1 is LNHDA, CDR2 SQIVND, per germline (reference sequence). V lost 5 bases to trimming and J lost 2 bases, with 13 bases between them. This CDR3 reads CASSVGLIGNQPQHF. Written as DNA, the CDR3 is TGTGCCAGTAGTGTCGGACTTATAGGCAATCAGCCCCAGCATTTT.

The J gene is TRBJ2-7, the V gene TRBV5-1, with D perhaps assigned TRBD1 or TRBD2 (5 bases each). Trimming removed 5 bases at V and 5 bases at J, with 17 bases between. CDR1 is SGHRS, CDR2 YFSETQ, per germline. CDR3 size: 14 residues. CDR3 sequence (DNA): TGCGCCAGCAGGGGGGACGGCGGTTTCCACGAGCAGTACTTC. Its translation: CASRGDGGFHEQYF.

V and J are TRBV4-1 and TRBJ2-6, with TRBD1 as a possible D gene (6 bases). CDR3 size: 15 residues. Germline V lookup: CDR1 MGHRA, CDR2 YSYEKL. The V gene lost 5 bases and the J gene lost 3 bases, with 11 bases spanning the gap. The CDR3 protein is CASSSQGSGANVLTF. The CDR3 coding sequence is TGCGCCAGCAGCTCACAGGGAAGTGGGGCCAACGTCCTGACTTTC.

This sequence joins TRBV7-3 and TRBJ1-6; TRBD1 matches at 7 bases. Germline-derived CDR1 and CDR2 are SGHTA and FQGTGA. V lost 5 bases, J lost 7 bases, and 8 bases stayed unmatched. The CDR3 spans 15 residues. As DNA, the CDR3 is TGTGCCAGCAGCAACCGAGGGGGCACCAATTCACCCCTCCACTTT. Translation: CASSNRGGTNSPLHF.

The chain employs TRBV19 and TRBJ1-2; possibly TRBD1 for D (5 bases). This CDR3 has 15 residues. Germline-derived CDR1 and CDR2 are LNHDA and SQIVND (reference sequence). V was cut by 8 bases and J by 1 base, with 17 bases left in between. The CDR3 protein is CASYRRDGVNYGYTF. Here the CDR3 DNA reads TGTGCCAGTTACCGACGGGACGGAGTTAACTATGGCTACACCTTC. Using reference TRBV19 and TRBJ1-2 for the parts outside the CDR3, the full variable domain is DGGITQSPKYLFRKEGQNVTLSCEQNLNHDAMYWYRQDPGQGLRLIYYSQIVNDFQKGDIAEGYSVSREKKESFPLTVTSAQKNPTAFYLCASYRRDGVNYGYTFGSGTRLTVV.

The chain is built from TRBV7-8 and TRBJ1-3; possible D gene TRBD1, 6 bases. CDR1 is SGHVS and CDR2 is FQNEAQ in the germline V gene. The V gene lost 2 bases and the J gene lost 4 bases, with 12 bases spanning the gap. This CDR3 region has 15 residues. This CDR3 reads CASSLNRGGGNTIYF. The CDR3 bases are TGTGCCAGCAGCTTAAATCGAGGGGGGGGAAACACCATATATTTT. Full variable domain (remainder filled in from reference TRBV7-8 and TRBJ1-3): GAGVSQSPRYKVAKRGQDVALRCDPISGHVSLFWYQQALGQGPEFLTYFQNEAQLDKSGLPSDRFFAERPEGSVSTLKIQRTQQEDSAVYLCASSLNRGGGNTIYFGEGSWLTVV.

This sequence joins TRBV6-5 and TRBJ2-2; TRBD1 might be the D (6 bases). V was trimmed by 5 bases and J by 5 bases, leaving 9 bases between them. Germline lookup yields CDR1 MNHEY and CDR2 SVGAGI. CDR3 size: 13 residues. DNA for the CDR3: TGTGCCAGCAGTCTTGACAGGACCGGGGAGCTGTTTTTT. Translating gives CASSLDRTGELFF.

This clone has a single count. The V and J genes are TRBV30 and TRBJ2-7; 13 positions agree with TRBD2. The germline CDR1 and CDR2 sequences are GTSNPN and SVGIG (reference sequence). The length of the CDR3 is 16 residues. V lost 3 bases to trimming and J lost 4 bases; unmatched junction nucleotides: 9. The CDR3 DNA sequence: TGTGCCTGGAGGAGGGCCGGGACTAGCGGGACTTACGAGCAGTACTTC. Translating gives CAWRRAGTSGTYEQYF.

The rearrangement uses TRBV7-3 and TRBJ2-1, with D possibly called TRBD1 or TRBD2 (6 bases each). Trimming took 0 bases from V and 10 from J, leaving 13 bases between them. Germline CDR1 reads SGHTA; CDR2 reads FQGTGA. This CDR3 region has 14 residues. CDR3 amino acids: CASSLTLRGGEQFF. DNA for the CDR3: TGTGCCAGCAGCTTAACGCTCAGGGGAGGAGAGCAGTTCTTC.

This sequence joins TRBV10-2 and TRBJ1-5; 9 nucleotides agree with TRBD1. Germline assignment: CDR1 WSHSY and CDR2 SAAADI. CDR3 length equals 14 residues. V shed 7 bases, J shed 4 bases, and the junction held 5 bases outside the gene matches. The CDR3 spells CASKETGGNQPQHF. The CDR3 DNA follows: TGCGCCAGCAAGGAGACAGGGGGGAATCAGCCCCAGCATTTT.

This chain uses TRBV6-5 with TRBJ2-1; D call uncertain. V lost 10 bases, J lost 5 bases, and 12 bases lay in between. Germline CDR1 reads MNHEY; CDR2 reads SVGAGI. The CDR3 contains 12 residues. The CDR3 reads CATRKRDNEQFF. The DNA of the CDR3 is TGTGCCACCAGGAAAAGGGACAATGAGCAGTTCTTC.

The genes are TRBV5-1 and TRBJ1-1; perhaps TRBD1 as D (5 bases). V was shortened by 4 bases and J by 10 bases, with 17 bases between the two germline ends. CDR1 is SGHRS, CDR2 YFSETQ, per germline. CDR3 size: 13 residues. CDR3 loop: CASSATAGIGAFF. CDR3 nucleotide sequence: TGCGCCAGCAGCGCGACAGCGGGCATAGGAGCTTTCTTT.

This chain links TRBV4-1 with TRBJ2-1; TRBD2 matches 14 bases. V lost 1 base and J lost 7; bases outside the gene matches: 9. There are 18 residues in the CDR3. The germline V gene has CDR1 MGHRA and CDR2 YSYEKL. The CDR3 reads CASSQALFRTSGRNEQFF. In DNA form, the CDR3 reads TGCGCCAGCAGCCAAGCCCTTTTTCGGACTAGCGGGAGGAATGAGCAGTTCTTC.

This chain uses TRBV9 with TRBJ2-3; D not resolved. This CDR3 is 14 amino acids long. Trimming stripped 4 bases from V and 5 bases from J, with 14 bases between. Looked up from germline, CDR1 is SGDLS and CDR2 is YYNGEE. The CDR3 reads CASSPLGGLDTQYF. The CDR3 region has the DNA TGTGCCAGCAGCCCTCTTGGTGGTCTAGATACGCAGTATTTT.